The clone carrying this T cell receptor beta chain was seen more than once but under ten times. The data were obtained in a study of T-cell memory formation after mild COVID-19. The CDR3 runs 13 residues. Germline-derived CDR1 and CDR2 are SGHKS and YYEKEE (reference sequence). The ends lost 5 bases at V and 3 bases at J; junction bases unmatched: 5. A single record per CDR3 protein comes from TCRdb applying MiXCR to the 5' RACE reads. The repertoire includes a few hundred thousand distinct CDR3 sequences, around 15% of them detected once, and around 23% sits in the top ten. The sequence came from a man between 18 and 35 years old who had mild COVID-19 (a few samples of this study predate the infection). Cell type and time point are not known. The chain employs TRBV5-5 and TRBJ2-7; 7 positions match TRBD1. The specimen was PBMCs or a T cell subset sorted from them (not recorded which). The DNA for the CDR3 is TGTGCCAGCAGGCCGACAGGGAACTACGAGCAGTACTTC. Its protein is CASRPTGNYEQYF.